The sequence of this T cell receptor (beta chain) was determined in a study of blood T cell repertoires in COVID-19. About the study: There were acute and convalescent COVID-19 samples, and they came from the United States, Italy and Spain. In each case, the material was cDNA or gDNA derived from T cells, B-cell-depleted T cells, or PBMCs.

This table comes from immunoSEQ multiplex PCR, and its TCRdb copy is limited to in-frame clones, with some not included. The repertoire holds some 120,000 clones, with almost 85% as singletons. Germline CDR1 reads LNHDA; CDR2 reads SQIVND (reference sequence). The CDR3 length is 14 residues. Trimming took 6 bases from V and 8 from J; bases not matched to a gene: 9. The sequence was obtained from a man aged 65 to 79 with active or convalescent COVID-19. The sample was peripheral blood. The gene calls are TRBV19 and TRBJ2-2; 7 bases map to TRBD1. CDR3 nucleotides: TGTGCCAGTAGGTCAACTACAGGGGTGGGGGAGCTGTTTTTT. Protein product: CASRSTTGVGELFF.